The 20 T cell receptor beta chains below come from one sample, sequenced in a study of CD8 T cells in Susac syndrome. A quantity of 0.5 to 1 ug RNA underwent reverse transcription using random hexamers. TCRdb passed the immunoSEQ multiplex PCR reads through MiXCR, listing each CDR3 protein once. The table lists over 300,000 distinct CDR3 sequences, roughly 94% of them singletons. Sequencing input: CD4+ T cells from PBMCs. The receptors were sampled from a human donor with multiple sclerosis.

This clonotype was seen only a few times. V is TRBV30 and J is TRBJ1-1; 7 nucleotides match TRBD1. Germline CDR1 GTSNPN, CDR2 SVGIG (reference sequence). The CDR3 contains 13 residues. Unmatched junction bases numbered 10, after V lost 2 bases and J lost 10 bases. The DNA of the CDR3 is TGTGCCTGGAGTCGACAGGGATGGAGTGGAGCTTTCTTT. Translating it yields CAWSRQGWSGAFF. The full variable domain, its missing parts supplied by reference TRBV30 and TRBJ1-1, is SQTIHQWPATLVQPVGSPLSLECTVEGTSNPNLYWYRQAAGRGLQLLFYSVGIGQISSEVPQNLSASRPQDRQFILSSKKLLLSDSGFYLCAWSRQGWSGAFFGQGTRLTVV.

V gene TRBV30 combines with J gene TRBJ2-5; 7 positions agree with TRBD1. Germline V gene sequence: CDR1 GTSNPN, CDR2 SVGIG (reference sequence). Unmatched junction bases numbered 7, after V lost 4 bases and J lost 5 bases. The CDR3 extends over 13 amino acids. The CDR3 is CAWTVTGVETQYF. CDR3 nucleotides: TGTGCCTGGACCGTAACAGGGGTGGAGACCCAGTACTTC.

The rearrangement links TRBV9 to TRBJ2-2; no definite D call. The germline CDR1 and CDR2 sequences are SGDLS and YYNGEE. The CDR3 extends over 14 amino acids. Trimming removed 3 bases at V and 0 bases at J, with 6 bases between. The CDR3 sequence is CASSGRSNTGELFF. Here the CDR3 DNA reads TGTGCCAGCAGCGGCAGGTCGAACACCGGGGAGCTGTTTTTT. The full variable domain, rest sourced from reference TRBV9 and TRBJ2-2, is DSGVTQTPKHLITATGQRVTLRCSPRSGDLSVYWYQQSLDQGLQFLIQYYNGEERAKGNILERFSAQQFPDLHSELNLSSLELGDSALYFCASSGRSNTGELFFGEGSRLTVL.

The V call is TRBV2, the J call TRBJ2-7, with a possible D match to TRBD1 (5 bases). The CDR3 has 14 amino acids. Germline V CDR1 and CDR2: SNHLY, FYNNEI. Trimming took off 1 base at V and 0 bases at J, with 7 bases between the two ends. In nucleotides, the CDR3 is TGTGCCAGCAGTGAAGGGGGCCACTCCTACGAGCAGTACTTC. Amino acids: CASSEGGHSYEQYF.

This CDR3 is CASSPMGLGGYTF. The CDR3 DNA sequence: TGTGCCAGCAGTCCAATGGGGTTAGGTGGCTACACCTTC. The chain employs TRBV12-3 or TRBV12-4 and TRBJ1-2; no definite D call. Trimming left V 5 bases short and J 7 bases short, with 14 bases between. CDR3 length equals 13 residues.

The chain joins TRBV20-1 to TRBJ2-1; D possibly corresponds to TRBD2 (6 bases). There are 15 residues in the CDR3. The V end was cut by 2 bases, the J end by 0 bases, with 11 bases between. Germline CDR1 and CDR2: DFQATT and SNEGSKA (reference sequence). CDR3 loop: CSARRLATSYNEQFF. CDR3 bases: TGCAGTGCTAGAAGGCTAGCGACCTCCTACAATGAGCAGTTCTTC.

The rearrangement links TRBV5-1 to TRBJ1-1; no definite D call. There are 13 residues in the CDR3. V lost 4 bases and J 3 bases, leaving 10 bases between the germline ends. Germline V gene lookup returns CDR1 SGHRS and CDR2 YFSETQ. CDR3 sequence: CASSPPSDTEAFF. The CDR3, as DNA: TGCGCCAGCAGCCCGCCGAGCGACACTGAAGCTTTCTTT. The entire variable domain, with the rest obtained from reference TRBV5-1 and TRBJ1-1, is as follows: KAGVTQTPRYLIKTRGQQVTLSCSPISGHRSVSWYQQTPGQGLQFLFEYFSETQRNKGNFPGRFSGRQFSNSRSEMNVSTLELGDSALYLCASSPPSDTEAFFGQGTRLTVV.

V and J are TRBV18 and TRBJ1-2; D call uncertain. The CDR3 extends over 13 amino acids. The V and J ends lost 3 bases and 4 bases respectively, with 9 bases between them. Germline loops: CDR1 KGHSH, CDR2 LQKENI. The CDR3 DNA follows: TGTGCCAGCTCACCTCCGGTATTCTATGGCTACACCTTC. It codes for CASSPPVFYGYTF.

The chain couples TRBV21-1 to TRBJ2-2. TRBV21-1 is labeled a pseudogene. This CDR3 contains 15 residues. As DNA, the CDR3 is TGTGCCAGCAGCACCGCGGACGACTCCTGGGGGGAGCTGTTTTTT. Translating gives CASSTADDSWGELFF.

DNA for the CDR3: TGCGCCAGCGACGCCGGACTAGCGGGCGGCACCGGGGAGCTGTTTTTT. It yields the protein CASDAGLAGGTGELFF. The V gene is TRBV4-1, the J gene TRBJ2-2; 11 nucleotides align to TRBD2. CDR1 MGHRA and CDR2 YSYEKL come from the germline V gene. CDR3 size: 16 residues. J lost 4 bases, V lost 8 bases, and 9 bases had no gene match.

V and J are TRBV15 and TRBJ1-4; 9 bases fit TRBD1. The V segment lost 8 bases and the J segment 7 bases; nucleotides outside the gene matches: 5. CDR1 LNHNV and CDR2 YYDKDF come from the germline V gene (reference sequence). The CDR3 has 13 amino acids. The chain's CDR3 is CATHTGGREKLFF. The CDR3 DNA sequence: TGTGCCACCCATACAGGGGGCCGTGAAAAACTGTTTTTT.

The gene calls are TRBV9 and TRBJ2-1, with D uncertain. CDR1 is SGDLS, CDR2 YYNGEE, per germline. V shed 4 bases and J shed 4 bases, with 12 bases lying between them. The CDR3 has 14 amino acids. DNA of the CDR3: TGTGCCAGCAGCCGGGTGGGGAAATACAATGAGCAGTTCTTC. Its protein is CASSRVGKYNEQFF.

This clonotype was picked up a small number of times. CDR3 DNA: TGCAGCGTTTCCCGGTCCGGGGCTGGAAACACCATATATTTT. Protein: CSVSRSGAGNTIYF. This chain uses TRBV29-1 with TRBJ1-3, with no clear D. V shed 5 bases and J shed 2 bases, with 13 bases lying between them. Germline CDR1 is SQVTM and CDR2 is ANQGSEA. The CDR3 consists of 14 residues.

The genes are TRBV29-1 and TRBJ2-5; D unresolved. Deletions cut 2 bases from V and 4 bases from J, with 5 bases between. CDR1 is SQVTM, CDR2 ANQGSEA, per germline. The length of the CDR3 is 11 residues. CDR3 protein: CSVEKGETQYF. CDR3 DNA sequence: TGCAGCGTTGAAAAGGGAGAGACCCAGTACTTC. The variable domain in full, with the rest retrieved from reference TRBV29-1 and TRBJ2-5, is SAVISQKPSRDICQRGTSLTIQCQVDSQVTMMFWYRQQPGQSLTLIATANQGSEATYESGFVIDKFPISRPNLTFSTLTVSNMSPEDSSIYLCSVEKGETQYFGPGTRLLVL.

V is TRBV14 and J is TRBJ1-6; D is uncertain. This CDR3 has 14 amino acids. CDR1 is SGHDN, CDR2 FVKESK, per germline. V lost 5 bases to trimming and J lost 9 bases, with 14 bases between them. The CDR3 DNA reads as TGTGCCAGCAGCTTACCCTCGAGGAGTTCACCCCTCCACTTT. Protein: CASSLPSRSSPLHF.

CDR3 DNA: TGCAGCGTTGGGGCAGGTGGGGATGAGCAGTTCTTC. The encoded protein is CSVGAGGDEQFF. This chain links TRBV29-1 with TRBJ2-1; D gene ambiguous. The ends were cut back, 4 bases at V and 8 bases at J, with 12 bases in the middle. The CDR3 extends over 12 amino acids. Germline CDR1 SQVTM, CDR2 ANQGSEA.

The genes are TRBV19 and TRBJ2-7, with TRBD2 matching 8 bases. Losses at the gene ends were 3 bases for V and 7 bases for J; bases not matched to a gene: 14. The CDR3 spans 16 residues. CDR1 and CDR2 from the germline V gene are LNHDA and SQIVND (reference sequence). The CDR3 loop reads CASSIYGSGGLSEQYF. The DNA of the CDR3 is TGTGCCAGTAGTATTTACGGATCGGGGGGGCTAAGTGAGCAGTACTTC.

The V gene is TRBV30, the J gene TRBJ1-1; D is ambiguous. V shed 0 bases and J shed 4 bases, with 6 bases lying between them. CDR1 is GTSNPN and CDR2 is SVGIG in the germline V gene (reference sequence). This CDR3 spans 12 amino acids. CDR3 coding DNA: TGTGCCTGGAGTGTACACGTCACTGAAGCTTTCTTT. This translates into CAWSVHVTEAFF.

The chain joins TRBV20-1 to TRBJ2-3; TRBD2 agrees at 9 bases. The J segment lost 1 base and the V segment lost 6 bases, leaving 2 bases of the junction unmatched. CDR3 length: 13 amino acids. Germline assignment: CDR1 DFQATT and CDR2 SNEGSKA (reference sequence). CDR3 bases: TGCAGTGCCAGGACTAGCGGCACAGATACGCAGTATTTT. Translated: CSARTSGTDTQYF.

This clonotype was picked up one time. The CDR3 is CASSLGNRSNSPLHF. CDR3 nucleotides: TGTGCCAGCAGCTTAGGCAACAGGAGTAATTCACCCCTCCACTTT. The chain links TRBV7-6 to TRBJ1-6; weak D call: TRBD1 (5 bases). This CDR3 has 15 amino acids. Germline CDR1 SGHVS, CDR2 FNYEAQ. V was clipped by 1 base and J by 6 bases, with 10 bases between them.